What follows is one T cell receptor (beta chain) and its context. Antigen unknown. The data belong to a study of human versus mouse CDR3 diversity and MHC coevolution. Study-wide points: Humans had the largest estimated TCR beta repertoire, about 1.5 million clonotypes. On average, humans showed more CDR3 deletions and insertions than mice.

Some clones are missing from TCRdb's copy, which holds only in-frame ones; the method was immunoSEQ multiplex PCR. Here the sample spans more than 60,000 clones, approximately 90% being singletons. Per the germline V gene, CDR1 is MNHEY and CDR2 is SMNVEV (reference sequence). J lost 1 base, V lost 3 bases, and 4 bases had no gene match. CDR3 length equals 15 residues. This chain links TRBV27 with TRBJ2-7; 9 bases line up with TRBD1. This TCR derives from a person aged 25-75 years in good health. The sequenced sample was naive CD4+ T cells from blood. As for subset: CD45RO-negative CD62L-positive naive CD4 T cells. CDR3 residues: CASSFGTGLSYEQYF. CDR3 nucleotide sequence: TGTGCCAGCAGTTTTGGGACAGGGCTTTCCTACGAGCAGTACTTC.